This paragraph reports one T cell receptor beta chain. The antigen remains unidentified. These data belong to a study of cytomegalovirus exposure and HLA in healthy donors. Study-wide findings and caveats: The study flagged some 180 TCR beta chains as cytomegalovirus-associated.

Clones were read by immunoSEQ multiplex PCR, and TCRdb kept only the in-frame ones, dropping some. The top ten hold approximately 2.4% of the sample, which has 150,000 to 200,000 clones, roughly nine tenths seen once. CDR3 length equals 14 residues. Germline values: CDR1 MNHEY, CDR2 SMNVEV (reference sequence). V lost 7 bases and J lost 8; bases outside the gene matches: 8. The source is a man aged 18 to 29 in good health and CMV-seropositive. Sequenced input: PBMCs. The rearrangement uses TRBV27 and TRBJ2-1; TRBD2 matches 10 bases. CDR3 DNA: TGTGCCAGCAAGAGGAGCGGGGGGGCCGATGAGCAGTTCTTC. This translates into CASKRSGGADEQFF.